Listed below are T cell receptor beta chains from one sample, sequenced in a study of T cells in Graves' hyperthyroidism and ophthalmopathy. One entry per CDR3 protein, called by TCRdb with MiXCR from the multiplex PCR reads. Among 350,000 or so distinct CDR3 sequences listed, roughly 20% were seen once. The sample consisted of blood. All receptors derive from a woman aged 45-65 years with Graves' hyperthyroidism. CDR3s include the opening cysteine and the closing phenylalanine or tryptophan. The D gene is left open where the match is weak. Not every row has a clone size; where given, it reads once, few, many or a size class.

CDR3nt | CDR3aa | j_gene | v_gene | abundance | d_gene
TGTGCCAGCAGTATATCGACAGGGATCACTGAAGCTTTCTTT | CASSISTGITEAFF | TRBJ1-1 | TRBV25-1 | NA | TRBD1
TGTGCCAGCAGGAGGGACGGCGACACTGAAGCTTTCTTT | CASRRDGDTEAFF | TRBJ1-1 | TRBV27 | many | NA
TGTGCCAGCAGCTTGGCTTACCGGGACACTGAAGCTTTCTTT | CASSLAYRDTEAFF | TRBJ1-1 | TRBV11-2 | many | NA
TGTGCCAGTAGCCGGACTAGCTTCACAGATACGCAGTATTTT | CASSRTSFTDTQYF | TRBJ2-3 | TRBV19 | NA | TRBD2
TGTGCCAGCAGCTTTTACTCTGGAAACACCATATATTTT | CASSFYSGNTIYF | TRBJ1-3 | TRBV7-2 | NA | NA
TGTGCCTCGACTAGCGGGCTTTCTGGGGACACAGATACGCAGTATTTT | CASTSGLSGDTDTQYF | TRBJ2-3 | TRBV10-3 | NA | TRBD2
TGTGCCAGCAGCCGGGGACAGCAGAACACTGAAGCTTTCTTT | CASSRGQQNTEAFF | TRBJ1-1 | TRBV27 | few | TRBD1
TGTGCCAGCAGCGAACAGGGGACTGGAAACACCATATATTTT | CASSEQGTGNTIYF | TRBJ1-3 | TRBV6-1 | few | TRBD1
TGTGCCGGCGTGGGGGGAAACAATGAGCAGTTCTTC | CAGVGGNNEQFF | TRBJ2-1 | TRBV12-3/TRBV12-4 | few | NA
TGTGCCTGGAGTGGTTTCCGGACAGTGAACACCGGGGAGCTGTTTTTT | CAWSGFRTVNTGELFF | TRBJ2-2 | TRBV30 | NA | NA
TGTGCCAGCAGTGAATATATTTGGGCCGACAGCCGAGGGGAGACCCAGTACTTC | CASSEYIWADSRGETQYF | TRBJ2-5 | TRBV25-1 | many | NA
TGTGCCAGCAGTGACTCGAGCTATGGCTACACCTTC | CASSDSSYGYTF | TRBJ1-2 | TRBV6-5 | NA | NA
TGTGCCAGCAGCGTAGCGCGGGACCGACCGGAGAACACCATATATTTT | CASSVARDRPENTIYF | TRBJ1-3 | TRBV9 | NA | NA
TGCAGTGCTAGCGTTAACTCCTACGAGCAGTACTTC | CSASVNSYEQYF | TRBJ2-7 | TRBV20-1 | NA | NA
TGTGCCAGTAGTATAGGGTTAGCGGGAGGGGATTTCCAAGAGACCCAGTACTTC | CASSIGLAGGDFQETQYF | TRBJ2-5 | TRBV19 | NA | TRBD2
TGTGCCAGCAGCATGGGACAGGGAGCGAGTTCACCCCTCCACTTT | CASSMGQGASSPLHF | TRBJ1-6 | TRBV5-1 | NA | TRBD1
TGTGCCAGCAGTGAGGTCACTAGCGGGGGGGCGGAGACCCAGTACTTC | CASSEVTSGGAETQYF | TRBJ2-5 | TRBV6-1 | few | TRBD2
TGTGCCAGCAGTGAACGGCAGGGGGCGACCCAAACAGATGGCTACACCTTC | CASSERQGATQTDGYTF | TRBJ1-2 | TRBV2 | many | TRBD1
TGTGCCAGCAGCCAAGTGGGGACTAGCGGTGAGACCCAGTACTTC | CASSQVGTSGETQYF | TRBJ2-5 | TRBV3-1 | many | TRBD2
TGCAGCGTTGCCCAAGAGACCCAGTACTTC | CSVAQETQYF | TRBJ2-5 | TRBV29-1 | few | NA
TGTGCCAGCAGGACGCTCAGGAACAATGAGCAGTTCTTC | CASRTLRNNEQFF | TRBJ2-1 | TRBV2 | many | NA
TGTGCCAGCTCACCATCGTTTTGGTACCCGGACAGGGGAAGCACAGATACGCAGTATTTT | CASSPSFWYPDRGSTDTQYF | TRBJ2-3 | TRBV18 | many | TRBD1
TGTGCCAGCAGTTTAGCCGGTCCAGGGACCTCTGGGGCCAACGTCCTGACTTTC | CASSLAGPGTSGANVLTF | TRBJ2-6 | TRBV12-3/TRBV12-4 | many | NA